These 18 T cell receptor beta chains were all obtained from the same sample, sequenced in a study of vaccination and CD4 T cells after COVID-19. Treatment here: approximately 9-day PBMC culture with coronavirus spike peptide pools or control peptides (ViraFEST assay). During the years 2011-2018, before the COVID-19 pandemic, the unexposed donor's CD4+ T cells were collected. Cultured CD4+ T cell DNA was sequenced using the Oncomine TCR Beta short-read assay. TCRdb recomputed calls from the PCR reads with MiXCR, one row per CDR3 protein. The sample yields about 9,600 distinct CDR3 sequences, 48% seen once. These receptors have no known antigen. Sequencing was done on a sample of CD4+ T cells from blood, cultured in vitro. These TCRs come from a human donor in good health.

This clonotype was seen more than once but under ten times. The CDR3 protein is CASWDYYGYTF. CDR3 sequence (DNA): TGTGCCTCGTGGGATTACTATGGCTACACCTTC. This chain uses TRBV6-1 with TRBJ1-2; D gene uncertain. The germline gives CDR1 MNHNS, CDR2 SASEGT. The CDR3 totals 11 residues. V lost 11 bases and J lost 3, with 10 bases in between.

This clonotype has only one observation. This sequence joins TRBV6-1 and TRBJ1-3; D not certain. The CDR3 length is 13 residues. Trimming shortened V by 8 bases and J by 1 base, and 9 bases separated the two germline ends. Germline CDR1 reads MNHNS; CDR2 reads SASEGT. CDR3 loop: CASRRASGNTIYF. The CDR3 bases are TGTGCCAGCCGTAGGGCATCTGGAAACACCATATATTTT.

This clonotype turned up a few times. The chain links TRBV7-9 to TRBJ1-5, with TRBD1 identical over 9 bases. CDR1 and CDR2 (germline): SEHNR, FQNEAQ (reference sequence). The ends lost 6 bases at V and 5 bases at J; junction bases unmatched: 11. The CDR3 covers 16 residues. The CDR3 protein is CASSLGTGLFDQPQHF. The DNA for the CDR3 is TGTGCCAGCAGTTTGGGGACAGGGCTTTTCGATCAGCCCCAGCATTTT.

J is TRBJ2-7 and V is TRBV19; TRBD1 aligns across 12 bases. This CDR3 comprises 17 residues. Germline V gene data show CDR1 as LNHDA and CDR2 as SQIVND (reference sequence). V was pared by 5 bases and J by 0 bases, with 8 bases of the junction left unmatched. The CDR3 reads CASSARDRGPDSYEQYF. CDR3 coding DNA: TGTGCCAGTAGTGCCCGGGACAGGGGGCCGGACTCCTACGAGCAGTACTTC.

This clonotype was found a few times. This sequence joins TRBV5-1 and TRBJ2-5; TRBD1 is a possible D gene (6 bases). CDR1 is SGHRS, CDR2 YFSETQ, per germline. This CDR3 is 16 amino acids long. Trimming removed 0 bases from V and 4 bases from J, with 16 bases in between. The CDR3 nucleotides are TGCGCCAGCAGCTTGGCCGTGGGGGCGGTCGGAGAGACCCAGTACTTC. Translation gives CASSLAVGAVGETQYF.

This clonotype was seen a single time. The chain uses TRBV7-2 and TRBJ1-4; 8 bases match TRBD1. CDR1 and CDR2 from the germline V gene are SGHTA and FQGNSA. V was clipped by 2 bases and J by 4 bases; unmatched bases: 9. This CDR3 region has 17 residues. The CDR3 reads CASSLSGQGKGNEKLFF. The CDR3, as DNA: TGTGCCAGCAGCTTAAGCGGACAGGGTAAGGGTAATGAAAAACTGTTTTTT.

The chain recombines TRBV7-6 with TRBJ1-1; possible D gene TRBD1, 6 bases. From germline, CDR1 is SGHVS and CDR2 FNYEAQ. This CDR3 has 14 amino acids. The ends were cut back, 1 base at V and 6 bases at J, with 12 bases in the middle. CDR3 loop: CASSLDGGLAEAFF. In nucleotides, the CDR3 is TGTGCCAGCAGCTTAGACGGGGGGCTCGCTGAAGCTTTCTTT. The entire variable domain, with the rest obtained from reference TRBV7-6 and TRBJ1-1, is as follows: GAGVSQSPRYKVTKRGQDVALRCDPISGHVSLYWYRQALGQGPEFLTYFNYEAQQDKSGLPNDRFSAERPEGSISTLTIQRTEQRDSAMYRCASSLDGGLAEAFFGQGTRLTVV.

The genes are TRBV7-6 and TRBJ2-5, with D maybe TRBD1 (7 bases). V was shortened by 5 bases and J by 2 bases, with 12 bases between the two germline ends. The CDR3 extends over 14 amino acids. The germline V gene has CDR1 SGHVS and CDR2 FNYEAQ. The CDR3 is CASSPGGRQETQYF. The CDR3, as DNA: TGTGCCAGCAGCCCAGGGGGGAGGCAAGAGACCCAGTACTTC.

V and J are TRBV5-1 and TRBJ1-1; no reliable D call. The CDR3 contains 15 residues. V was shortened by 2 bases and J by 0 bases, with 11 bases between the two germline ends. CDR1 and CDR2 from the germline V gene are SGHRS and YFSETQ. The CDR3 is CASSFSIQMNTEAFF. In nucleotides, the CDR3 is TGCGCCAGCAGCTTTAGTATACAGATGAACACTGAAGCTTTCTTT. Drawing the rest from reference TRBV5-1 and TRBJ1-1, the complete variable domain is KAGVTQTPRYLIKTRGQQVTLSCSPISGHRSVSWYQQTPGQGLQFLFEYFSETQRNKGNFPGRFSGRQFSNSRSEMNVSTLELGDSALYLCASSFSIQMNTEAFFGQGTRLTVV.

This clonotype was recorded a few times. V gene TRBV6-5 combines with J gene TRBJ1-6; D remains unclear. The CDR3 sequence is 14 residues long. Germline V gene data show CDR1 as MNHEY and CDR2 as SVGAGI. Trimming removed 2 bases at V and 8 bases at J, with 10 bases between. The CDR3 here is CASSYVGRDSPLHF. The DNA of the CDR3 is TGTGCCAGCAGTTACGTCGGACGGGATTCACCCCTCCACTTT.

The chain employs TRBV19 and TRBJ2-4, with D maybe TRBD2 (6 bases). The V and J ends lost 6 bases and 0 bases respectively, with 15 bases between them. Per the germline V gene, CDR1 is LNHDA and CDR2 is SQIVND (reference sequence). The CDR3 runs to 16 residues. CDR3 residues: CASRSSAGLAKNIQYF. CDR3 nucleotides: TGTGCCAGTAGATCTAGCGCCGGGTTAGCCAAAAACATTCAGTACTTC.

The gene calls are TRBV6-1 and TRBJ1-2, with D maybe TRBD1 (5 bases). The CDR3 spans 13 residues. Germline assignment: CDR1 MNHNS and CDR2 SASEGT. Deletions cut 5 bases from V and 7 bases from J, with 14 bases between. CDR3 coding DNA: TGTGCCAGCAGTCCAGGGACTGTGGGTGGCTACACCTTC. Its translation: CASSPGTVGGYTF.

This clonotype was picked up a small number of times. The rearrangement uses TRBV6-2 or TRBV6-3 and TRBJ1-6; maybe TRBD1 (5 bases). CDR3 length equals 18 residues. Trimming took off 7 bases at V and 6 bases at J, with 25 bases between the two ends. Germline V gene sequence: CDR1 MNHEY, CDR2 SVGEGT. CDR3 nucleotides: TGTGCCAGCAAACCTATCCTGACAGCGAGGGGTAGTAATTCACCCCTCCACTTT. It encodes CASKPILTARGSNSPLHF.

The J gene is TRBJ1-1, the V gene TRBV7-6; no clear D. The length of the CDR3 is 14 residues. V lost 3 bases, J lost 7 bases, and 15 bases lay in between. CDR1 is SGHVS and CDR2 is FNYEAQ in the germline V gene. CDR3: CASSFTRGLSEAFF. CDR3 DNA sequence: TGTGCCAGCAGCTTCACCCGCGGACTGAGTGAAGCTTTCTTT.

The chain uses TRBV6-4 and TRBJ2-1; 8 bases fit TRBD1. The CDR3 is 13 amino acids. The V and J ends lost 10 bases and 3 bases, in that order; junction bases with no gene match: 5. The germline gives CDR1 MRHNA, CDR2 SNTAGT. The CDR3 region is CATGTGGYNEQFF. CDR3 sequence (DNA): TGTGCCACTGGAACAGGGGGCTACAATGAGCAGTTCTTC.

This clonotype is a singleton in its sample. The chain joins TRBV12-3 or TRBV12-4 to TRBJ2-5, with 7 bases matching TRBD2. After removal of 7 bases from V and 4 bases from J, the junction contained 6 bases not matched to a gene. This CDR3 has 13 amino acids. For the CDR3, the DNA is TGTGCCAGCACCACGGGACTAATAGAGACCCAGTACTTC. Its translation: CASTTGLIETQYF.

In this sample, this clonotype turned up a few times. V gene TRBV10-3 combines with J gene TRBJ1-6; D is ambiguous. Deletions cut 4 bases from V and 7 bases from J, with 8 bases between. CDR1 ENHRY and CDR2 SYGVKD come from the germline V gene. There are 13 residues in the CDR3. Written as DNA, the CDR3 is TGTGCCATCAGTGGCCAGCTAAATTCACCCCTCCACTTT. The encoded protein is CAISGQLNSPLHF.

The rearrangement uses TRBV6-4 and TRBJ1-5, with D hard to call. CDR1 is MRHNA and CDR2 is SNTAGT in the germline V gene. V was cut by 0 bases and J by 9 bases, with 9 bases left in between. The CDR3 extends over 13 amino acids. CDR3 region: CASSDSTGGPQHF. CDR3 coding DNA: TGTGCCAGCAGTGACTCGACGGGTGGGCCCCAGCATTTT.